This T cell receptor beta chain was obtained from a study of regulatory T cells in long-lasting Graves disease listed by TCRdb under 2021. Broadly, across the study: Persistent Graves' disease was defined as persistently positive TSH receptor autoantibodies together with antithyroid drug treatment for over 5 years. In the clinical cohort, patients with persistent Graves' disease had used antithyroid drugs for an average of roughly 10 years. A total of roughly 33 samples underwent TCR sequencing: about 13 from persistent and some 20 from newly diagnosed Graves' disease patients. This study used TCR sequencing and RNA sequencing of peripheral blood to compare persistent Graves' disease patients against newly diagnosed Graves' disease patients. The study took place in China and was registered as a clinical trial. The investigation overall reported the following: Because the primary lesion, thyroid tissue, could not be accessed, the study looked at peripheral blood alone. Persistent disease showed preferential use of TRBV28, TRBJ1-2 and TRBJ2-5, whereas newly diagnosed disease favored TRBV20-1 and TRBJ2-1. Only the TCR beta chain was sequenced and analyzed. Persistent patients shared more public clonotypes among themselves (around 2,700) than newly diagnosed patients did (about 1,000). The authors acknowledged the small sample size as a limitation that may reduce accuracy. Compared with newly diagnosed patients, persistent Graves' disease patients had lower TCR Shannon entropy and fewer highly expanded clones, which suggests clonal expansion.

Concerning this clonotype: Its binding antigen is unknown. No per-base quality is available; no much larger clone lies one base away.

Preparation of the library involved multiplex PCR. The listed sequencing device is Illumina HiSeq 4000. iRepertoire HTBI primers and Arm-PCR amplification of CDR3 regions were used to construct TCR beta libraries. Before sequencing, the PCR products went through gel purification. Turning to the authors' computational methods: Across samples, around 62 TRBV and roughly 13 TRBJ segments were identified and used for gene usage analysis of CDR3 amino acid clonotypes. COPE and FqMerger were used to merge the filtered high-quality paired reads into contigs. BLAST was used to align contigs to IMGT TRBV, TRBD and TRBJ reference genes, and CDR3 was defined according to IMGT. Highly expanded clones were defined as clonotypes with a frequency above 0.1%. Shannon entropy served as the measure of repertoire diversity, while the Gini coefficient captured V-J evenness. Clonotypes shared by more than one individual were considered public. TCRdb redid the processing of the public reads, applying fastp at Q25 and MiXCR, and retained in-frame beta chains. Rows merge per CDR3 protein into single entries with the most common DNA and genes. These V and J calls derive from TCRdb rather than the authors' analysis. Here the sample has roughly 500,000 distinct CDR3 sequences; 20% to 25% occur a single time. The top ten clonotypes cover about an eighth of the sample.

Taken from the germline V gene, the CDR1 and CDR2 loops are KGHSH and LQKENI. Trimmed from V: 2 bases; trimmed from J: 3 bases; junction bases lacking a gene match: 9. The CDR3 contains 16 residues, cysteine and phenylalanine counted. Of the read, only the CDR3 DNA is kept; its 48 bases are in frame from base 1. What this sample's time point label stands for: persistent/refractory GD, antithyroid drugs over 5 years with positive TRAb. For both TCR sequencing and RNA sequencing, RNA was extracted from PBMCs using TRIzol. Graves' disease was diagnosed according to American Thyroid Association guidelines. Recruitment of patients was carried out at an endocrinology department in Xi'an, China. From each patient, approximately 10 milliliters of peripheral blood was collected into an EDTA anticoagulant tube. PBMCs were isolated by Ficoll Paque Plus density gradient separation without further T cell sorting. An Agilent 2100 Bioanalyzer and agarose gel were used to assess RNA quality, and a NanoDrop 2000 was used to measure RNA concentration.

The sequences come from peripheral blood mononuclear cells (PBMCs), collected when the disease was refractory, from a patient treated with antithyroid drugs. This TCR was recovered from a female donor with Graves disease. Recombination connected TRBV18 to TRBJ1-1; 7 bases in the middle match TRBD1. CDR3 loop: CASSPSLRDRDTEAFF. The DNA sequence is given as TGTGCCAGCTCACCATCCCTCCGGGACAGAGACACTGAAGCTTTCTTT.